This TCR beta chain was identified during a study of T cells after yellow fever vaccination. Overall study findings and caveats: Abundant bulk-derived clonotypes could contaminate FACS-sorted repertoires.

Concerning this clonotype itself: No antigen is known for it.

TCRdb reprocessed the 5' RACE reads with MiXCR, giving one entry per CDR3 protein. The sample records approximately 300,000 distinct CDR3 sequences, around 6.8% being singletons. Trimming stripped 2 bases from V and 8 bases from J, with 14 bases between. The CDR3 covers 14 residues. Germline V gene sequence: CDR1 SGHRS, CDR2 YFSETQ. This chain connects TRBV5-1 to TRBJ2-1; the D gene is possibly TRBD2 (7 bases). This clonotype originated in a man aged 18 to 29 who received the YFV17D yellow fever vaccine. The starting material was PBMCs, obtained about 41 days after the first yellow fever vaccination. CDR3 in DNA: TGCGCCAGCAGCTTCCGGGGGGCCGGTGATGAGCAGTTCTTC. It specifies CASSFRGAGDEQFF.